This T cell receptor beta chain originates from a study of blood T cell repertoires in COVID-19. Study summary: Samples of COVID-19 (acute and convalescent) were obtained from the United States, Italy and Spain.

Generated by immunoSEQ multiplex PCR, the TCRdb table keeps only in-frame clones and is missing some. The data show 200,000 to 250,000 clones, 88% seen once. Turning to this clone: An end of the junction does not agree with germline; a read error may underlie this.

Recovered Cohort 3 donors showed two negative PCRs, clearance, or symptom resolution. This CDR3 is 17 amino acids long. Germline lookup yields CDR1 SSHAT and CDR2 FNYEAQ (reference sequence). The receptor's source is a woman aged 25 to 39 who had recovered from COVID-19. The genes are TRBV7-7 and TRBJ2-2; D may be TRBD1 (6 bases). Sequenced sample: PBMCs or T cells enriched from blood (not recorded which). For the CDR3, the DNA is TGTGCTAGCAGCTTCCGGGACACCACCCGAAACACCGGGGAGCTGTTTTTT. It is translated as CASSFRDTTRNTGELFF.